This T cell receptor (beta chain) appears in the sequencing data of a study of identical twins (dated by TCRdb to 2015 to 2016). Broadly, across the study: TCR alpha and beta repertoires from monozygotic twins, unrelated adults of various ages and cord blood were deep-sequenced to test whether fetal clonotypes persist. To rule out contamination, the twin experiments were replicated at different times with different library preparation protocols.

Study-wide findings and limitations: In monozygotic twins, recombination models systematically underestimated out-of-frame TCR alpha sharing, but the models matched the sharing seen between unrelated individuals. Because the same donors could not be followed over many years, the conclusions relied on cross-sectional statistical analysis. Excess twin sharing in beta out-of-frame sequences was weaker because fewer shared sequences lowered the signal-to-noise ratio. Zero-insertion analyses could be partly confounded by invariant T cells such as MAIT and iNKT, although diverse VJ usage argued against such confounding for most clonotypes. Out-of-frame TCR alpha sequences shared between twins showed an excess of low generation-probability sequences compared with coincidental sharing between unrelated individuals. Abundant cord blood beta clonotypes carried fewer insertions; young adult naive repertoires showed a weaker similar trend, while memory repertoires showed none.

All donors were healthy Caucasians. The study also sequenced three unrelated non-twin adults: a male aged 18 to 29, a male aged 50 to 60 and a female aged 50 to 60. Miltenyi CD45RO+ enrichment and human naive T-cell isolation kits were used to isolate memory (CD45RO+) and naive T cells from PBMC. Germline trimming: 3 bases from V, 2 bases from J; junction bases outside gene matches: 4. The germline V gene encodes CDR1 KGHSH and CDR2 LQKENI. The CDR3 contains 15 residues, cysteine and phenylalanine counted. This entry keeps only the CDR3 DNA: 45 bases, framed from base 1. This clonotype has a count of ten or more. The antigen this receptor binds is unknown. No base-level quality is on record; no much larger clone is a single base apart. The protocol used for the library was 5' RACE. Instrument on record: Illumina HiSeq 2000. Template switching added a universal primer binding site, and the final cDNA carried a unique molecular identifier that allowed TCR cDNA molecules to be counted accurately. Specific primers in the conserved constant-segment region were used to synthesize first-strand cDNA for the TCR alpha and beta chains. To control for contamination, every cDNA library carried two barcodes: a SMART-Mk sample barcode plus Illumina barcodes. TruSeq adapter sequences, together with Illumina sample barcodes, were added in two successive PCR steps. The Illumina HiSeq platform was used with custom primers to sequence TCR alpha and beta cDNA libraries. The original pipeline was this. MiGEC was used to process raw reads and extract unique molecular identifiers, and MiXCR was used to find CDR3 positions. For each individual, recombination models were inferred using an EM algorithm with the repgenHMM and IGoR tools. The analysis of shared clonotypes was done with the tcR package in R, with sharing normalized by the product of cloneset sizes. To study raw recombination free of thymic and clonal selection effects, out-of-frame nonproductive sequences were analyzed. TCRdb itself trimmed the public reads at Q25 with fastp, ran MiXCR and retained productive beta chains. Each CDR3 protein gets just one entry, which takes the most common genes and DNA from the rows behind it. It is TCRdb's table, rather than the study itself, that gives the V and J calls and clone size. Here the sample has 350,000 to 500,000 distinct CDR3 sequences; less than 20% occur a single time. 9% to 15% of the sample lies in the top ten.

The chain is assembled from TRBV18 and TRBJ2-1; 7 nucleotides in the junction match TRBD1. This clonotype was sampled from a man aged 50 or older in good health. Material for sequencing was naive T cells sorted from blood. What this sample's cell subset or site label stands for: cells isolated with a human naive T-cell isolation kit. The sequenced DNA: TGTGCCAGCTCACCGGGACAGTCGACCTACAATGAGCAGTTCTTC. Translated, this is CASSPGQSTYNEQFF.